The 21 T cell receptor beta chains presented below share a single source sample, sequenced in a study of blood T cell repertoires in COVID-19 (dated by TCRdb to the early 2020s). The library relied on the immunoSEQ multiplex PCR assay. TCRdb limited this immuneACCESS table to in-frame rearrangements with V and J called. A share of clones is missing; checked studies link under half to unresolved V genes, and the rest is unexplained. For this sample there are 250,000 to 400,000 clones; more than 70% appear just once. 1.5% to 2% of the sample is in the top ten clones. The specimen sequenced was peripheral blood. The receptors stem from a woman between 25 and 40 years old with COVID-19, enrolled during active disease.

The chain links TRBV6-5 to TRBJ1-2, with TRBD1 matching 8 bases. After removal of 2 bases from V and 2 bases from J, the junction contained 4 bases not matched to a gene. This CDR3 has 15 residues. Germline V gene data show CDR1 as MNHEY and CDR2 as SVGAGI. CDR3 sequence reads: CASSYTWTGNYGYTF. The CDR3 DNA sequence: TGTGCCAGCAGTTACACCTGGACAGGGAACTATGGCTACACCTTC.

This sequence joins TRBV24-1 and TRBJ2-2; 8 positions agree with TRBD2. This CDR3 has 15 amino acids. V dropped 11 bases and J dropped 7; count of bases not matched to a gene: 14. Germline V gene sequence: CDR1 KGHDR, CDR2 SFDVKD. In nucleotides, the CDR3 is TGTGCCATCGGCGGGACTAGAGGTGGGGTCGGGGAGCTGTTTTTT. It yields the protein CAIGGTRGGVGELFF.

In this sample, this clone turned up a few times. V usage is TRBV4-2 and J usage is TRBJ1-5; D is undetermined. CDR1 and CDR2 (germline): LGHNA, YNFKEQ. V gave up 1 base and J gave up 0 bases, with 7 bases separating them. This CDR3 contains 15 residues. The CDR3 region is CASSQGGDSNQPQHF. The CDR3 DNA reads as TGTGCCAGCAGCCAAGGAGGAGATAGCAATCAGCCCCAGCATTTT.

This rearrangement joins TRBV5-1 to TRBJ1-2; D uncertain. This CDR3 spans 14 amino acids. Trimming removed 3 bases from V and 7 bases from J, with 16 bases in between. Germline loops: CDR1 SGHRS, CDR2 YFSETQ. CDR3 sequence reads: CASSSSSRTPGYTF. CDR3 DNA sequence: TGCGCCAGCAGCTCCTCCTCCAGGACTCCTGGCTACACCTTC.

The genes are TRBV4-1 and TRBJ1-6; 10 bases align to TRBD1. With V trimmed by 3 bases and J by 7 bases, 6 bases remained unmatched. The germline CDR1 and CDR2 sequences are MGHRA and YSYEKL. CDR3 length equals 16 residues. The CDR3 region has the DNA TGCGCCAGCAGCCAGGTGAGGACAGGGGGAAATTCACCCCTCCACTTT. It codes for CASSQVRTGGNSPLHF.

V gene TRBV4-3 combines with J gene TRBJ2-1; 7 positions match TRBD2. Germline CDR1 LGHNA, CDR2 YSLEER. This CDR3 has 15 residues. The V gene end was trimmed by 1 base and the J gene end by 4 bases; junction bases not matched to a gene: 4. The CDR3 bases are TGCGCCAGCAGCCAAGGTGCGGGGGATTACAATGAGCAGTTCTTC. As protein: CASSQGAGDYNEQFF.

The CDR3 nucleotides are TGTGCCAGCGCGGAAGACAGGACCTCTGGAAACACCATATATTTT. It codes for CASAEDRTSGNTIYF. This chain joins TRBV18 and TRBJ1-3; tentative D call: TRBD1 (6 bases). Germline V lookup: CDR1 KGHSH, CDR2 LQKENI. This CDR3 region has 15 residues. Trimming removed 8 bases at V and 0 bases at J, with 14 bases between.

This chain links TRBV30 with TRBJ1-1, with 10 bases identical to TRBD1. V shed 8 bases and J 11 bases; nucleotides not matched to a gene: 8. The CDR3 totals 11 residues. Germline CDR1 is GTSNPN and CDR2 is SVGIG (reference sequence). This CDR3 is CAEGQGLEAFF. For the CDR3, the DNA is TGTGCCGAGGGACAGGGGCTTGAGGCTTTCTTT.

This chain joins TRBV6-5 and TRBJ1-3, with D unclear. This CDR3 contains 16 residues. Trimming took off 2 bases at V and 0 bases at J, with 11 bases between the two ends. From germline, CDR1 is MNHEY and CDR2 SVGAGI. In DNA form, the CDR3 reads TGTGCCAGCAGTTACATGGGCGGGCGCTCTGGAAACACCATATATTTT. Its protein product is CASSYMGGRSGNTIYF.

The CDR3 sequence: CASRAGGHLNTGELFF. The CDR3 region has the DNA TGTGCCAGCAGGGCTGGGGGCCACCTGAACACCGGGGAGCTGTTTTTT. The chain joins TRBV11-3 to TRBJ2-2; TRBD1 is a possible D gene (6 bases). The ends were cut back, 6 bases at V and 1 base at J, with 15 bases in the middle. The CDR3 covers 16 residues. In germline, CDR1 is SGHNT, CDR2 YENEEA.

The rearrangement joins TRBV27 to TRBJ1-1; no clear D gene. The CDR3 runs 14 residues. The V end was cut by 0 bases, the J end by 0 bases, with 5 bases between. Germline assignment: CDR1 MNHEY and CDR2 SMNVEV (reference sequence). The CDR3 bases are TGTGCCAGCAGTTTATCTGTCGTGAACACTGAAGCTTTCTTT. Its protein product is CASSLSVVNTEAFF.

The chain recombines TRBV7-8 with TRBJ2-1; 16 nucleotides agree with TRBD2. Trimming took 3 bases from V and 4 from J; bases not matched to a gene: 9. Germline V gene data show CDR1 as SGHVS and CDR2 as FQNEAQ. The CDR3 extends over 19 amino acids. The CDR3 nucleotides read TGTGCCAGCAGCTTCGGGACTAGCGGGGGGGCTGGGCTATACAATGAGCAGTTCTTC. Translating it yields CASSFGTSGGAGLYNEQFF. The full variable domain, with the rest looked up from reference TRBV7-8 and TRBJ2-1, is GAGVSQSPRYKVAKRGQDVALRCDPISGHVSLFWYQQALGQGPEFLTYFQNEAQLDKSGLPSDRFFAERPEGSVSTLKIQRTQQEDSAVYLCASSFGTSGGAGLYNEQFFGPGTRLTVL.

The gene calls are TRBV5-1 and TRBJ2-5; weak D call: TRBD1 (6 bases). CDR1 and CDR2 from the germline V gene are SGHRS and YFSETQ. V lost 1 base and J lost 5, with 12 bases in between. CDR3 size: 14 residues. DNA of the CDR3: TGCGCCAGCAGCTTGCAGGGGTCAGGGGAGACCCAGTACTTC. It codes for CASSLQGSGETQYF.

This clone came up a few times. This rearrangement joins TRBV7-9 to TRBJ2-7; 8 nucleotides match TRBD1. J was trimmed by 3 bases and V by 3 bases; bases with no gene match: 4. The V gene's germline CDR1 is SEHNR and CDR2 FQNEAQ (reference sequence). The CDR3 sequence is 14 residues long. CDR3: CASSFGTGDYEQYF. CDR3 sequence (DNA): TGTGCCAGCAGCTTTGGGACAGGTGACTACGAGCAGTACTTC.

The chain joins TRBV6-5 to TRBJ2-5, with 10 bases aligning to TRBD2. The CDR3 spans 15 residues. J was trimmed by 2 bases and V by 1 base; bases with no gene match: 1. Germline V lookup: CDR1 MNHEY, CDR2 SVGAGI. The CDR3 sequence: CASSYFSGGQETQYF. The CDR3, as DNA: TGTGCCAGCAGTTACTTTAGCGGGGGGCAAGAGACCCAGTACTTC.

V gene TRBV5-1 combines with J gene TRBJ1-1; D gene uncertain. In germline, CDR1 is SGHRS, CDR2 YFSETQ. The CDR3 consists of 13 residues. Trimming left V 4 bases short and J 1 base short, with 8 bases between. CDR3 protein: CASSAGGNTEAFF. The CDR3 DNA is TGCGCCAGCAGCGCTGGCGGGAACACTGAAGCTTTCTTT.

The rearrangement uses TRBV2 and TRBJ1-1; TRBD1 matches at 9 bases. The CDR3 sequence is 17 residues long. Losses at the gene ends were 5 bases for V and 0 bases for J; bases not matched to a gene: 10. Germline lookup yields CDR1 SNHLY and CDR2 FYNNEI. The CDR3 sequence is CASSSGQGRFMNTEAFF. CDR3 bases: TGTGCCAGCAGTAGCGGACAGGGGCGGTTTATGAACACTGAAGCTTTCTTT.

The chain combines TRBV2 with TRBJ1-5; D uncertain. The V end lost 4 bases, the J end lost 7 bases, and 8 bases lay between the germline ends. The CDR3 contains 12 residues. The germline gives CDR1 SNHLY, CDR2 FYNNEI. The CDR3 here is CASSGELQPQHF. CDR3 nucleotide sequence: TGTGCCAGCAGTGGGGAGTTACAGCCCCAGCATTTT. Variable domain in full (rest from reference TRBV2 and TRBJ1-5): EPEVTQTPSHQVTQMGQEVILRCVPISNHLYFYWYRQILGQKVEFLVSFYNNEISEKSEIFDDQFSVERPDGSNFTLKIRSTKLEDSAMYFCASSGELQPQHFGDGTRLSIL.

V gene TRBV7-9 combines with J gene TRBJ2-1, with 10 bases fitting TRBD2. Germline CDR1 is SEHNR and CDR2 is FQNEAQ (reference sequence). V shed 6 bases and J 4 bases; nucleotides not matched to a gene: 12. The CDR3 consists of 17 residues. The CDR3 nucleotides read TGTGCCAGCAGTACCACTACCTTGACTAGCGGGTACAATGAGCAGTTCTTC. Translating it yields CASSTTTLTSGYNEQFF.

V and J are TRBV4-2 and TRBJ2-7; TRBD2 matches at 10 bases. There are 17 residues in the CDR3. Trimming at V came to 1 base and at J to 6 bases, leaving 12 bases not matched to a gene. Germline assignment: CDR1 LGHNA and CDR2 YNFKEQ. DNA of the CDR3: TGTGCCAGCAGCCAAGCAATAGCGGGGGGTGGGTATCGCGAGCAGTACTTC. Its translation: CASSQAIAGGGYREQYF.

The V gene is TRBV7-2, the J gene TRBJ2-5; the match to TRBD2 covers 8 bases. In germline, CDR1 is SGHTA, CDR2 FQGNSA. The CDR3 is made up of 15 amino acids. V was pared by 5 bases and J by 4 bases, with 9 bases of the junction left unmatched. CDR3 amino acids: CASSPGGAGGETQYF. The CDR3 bases are TGTGCCAGCAGCCCCGGGGGGGCAGGAGGAGAGACCCAGTACTTC.